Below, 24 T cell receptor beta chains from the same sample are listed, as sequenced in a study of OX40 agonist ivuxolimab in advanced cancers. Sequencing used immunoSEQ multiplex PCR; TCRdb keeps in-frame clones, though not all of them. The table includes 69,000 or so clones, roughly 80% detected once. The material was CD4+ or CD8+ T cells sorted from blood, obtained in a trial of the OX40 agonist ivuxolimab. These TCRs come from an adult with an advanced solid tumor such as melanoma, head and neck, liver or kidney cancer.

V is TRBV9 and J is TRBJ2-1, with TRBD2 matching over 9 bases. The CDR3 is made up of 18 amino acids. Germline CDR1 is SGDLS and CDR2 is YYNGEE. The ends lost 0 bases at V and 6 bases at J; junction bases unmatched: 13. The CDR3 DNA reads TGTGCCAGCAGCGTAGCTGTGGCTAGCGGGACTGTAGGCAATGAGCAGTTCTTC. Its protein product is CASSVAVASGTVGNEQFF.

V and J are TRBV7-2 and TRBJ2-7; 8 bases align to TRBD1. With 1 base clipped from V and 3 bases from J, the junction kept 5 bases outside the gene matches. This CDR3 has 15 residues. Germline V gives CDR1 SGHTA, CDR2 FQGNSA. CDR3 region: CASSLDTGGFYEQYF. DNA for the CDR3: TGTGCCAGCAGCTTAGACACAGGGGGATTCTACGAGCAGTACTTC.

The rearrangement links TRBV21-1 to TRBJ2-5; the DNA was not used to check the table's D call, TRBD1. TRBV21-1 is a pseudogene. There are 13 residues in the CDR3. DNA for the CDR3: TGTGCCAGCAGCAAGTACAGGGAGGAGACCCAGTACTTC. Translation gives CASSKYREETQYF.

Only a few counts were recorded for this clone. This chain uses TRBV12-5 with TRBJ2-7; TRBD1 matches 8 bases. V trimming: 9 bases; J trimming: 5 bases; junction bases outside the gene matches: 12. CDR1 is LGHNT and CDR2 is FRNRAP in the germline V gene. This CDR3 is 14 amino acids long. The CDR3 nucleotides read TGTGCTAGAATCTACCAGCAGGGGGCCAACGAGCAGTACGTC. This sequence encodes CARIYQQGANEQYV.

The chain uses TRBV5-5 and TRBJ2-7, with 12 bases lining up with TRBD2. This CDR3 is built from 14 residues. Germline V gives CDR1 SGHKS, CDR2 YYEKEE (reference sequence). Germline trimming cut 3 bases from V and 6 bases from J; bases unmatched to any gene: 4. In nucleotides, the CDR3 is TGTGCCAGCAGCTCGACTAGCGGGAGTGCCGAGCAGTACTTC. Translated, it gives CASSSTSGSAEQYF.

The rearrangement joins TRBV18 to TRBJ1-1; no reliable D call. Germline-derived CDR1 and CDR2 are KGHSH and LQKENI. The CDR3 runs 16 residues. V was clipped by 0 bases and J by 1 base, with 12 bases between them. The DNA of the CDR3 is TGTGCCAGCTCACCACCGGGATCGCAACCGAACACTGAAGCTTTCTTT. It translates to CASSPPGSQPNTEAFF.

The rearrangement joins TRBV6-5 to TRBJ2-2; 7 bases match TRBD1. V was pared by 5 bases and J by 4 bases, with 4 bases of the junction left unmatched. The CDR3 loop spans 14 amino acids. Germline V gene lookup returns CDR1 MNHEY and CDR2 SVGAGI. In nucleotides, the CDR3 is TGTGCCAGCAGTACAGGGGCCGGCACCGGGGAGCTGTTTTTT. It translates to CASSTGAGTGELFF.

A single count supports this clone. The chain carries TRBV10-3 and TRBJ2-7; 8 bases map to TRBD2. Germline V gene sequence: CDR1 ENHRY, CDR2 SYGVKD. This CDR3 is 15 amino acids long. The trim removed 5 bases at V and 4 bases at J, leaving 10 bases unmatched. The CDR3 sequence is CAISQMEAGGYEQYF. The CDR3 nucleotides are TGTGCCATCAGTCAAATGGAGGCGGGAGGTTACGAGCAGTACTTC.

CDR3 in DNA: TGTGCCGGTAATGGGGGGGCGTGGGGCACAGATACGCAGTATTTT. As protein: CAGNGGAWGTDTQYF. The chain is built from TRBV6-1 and TRBJ2-3; TRBD2 might be the D (7 bases). Germline V gives CDR1 MNHNS, CDR2 SASEGT. V was shortened by 11 bases and J by 1 base, with 19 bases between the two germline ends. This CDR3 spans 15 amino acids.

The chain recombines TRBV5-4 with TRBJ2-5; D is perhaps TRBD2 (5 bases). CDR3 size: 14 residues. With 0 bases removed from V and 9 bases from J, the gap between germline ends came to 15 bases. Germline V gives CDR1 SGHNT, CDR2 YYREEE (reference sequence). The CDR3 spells CASSLVDGIGAQYF. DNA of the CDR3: TGTGCCAGCAGCTTGGTTGACGGGATCGGGGCCCAGTACTTC.

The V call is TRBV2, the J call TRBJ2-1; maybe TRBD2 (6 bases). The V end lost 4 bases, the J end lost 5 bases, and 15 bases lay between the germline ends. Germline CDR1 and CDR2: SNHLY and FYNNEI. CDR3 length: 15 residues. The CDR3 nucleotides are TGTGCCAGCAGTGTTCGGAAGTGGAGGGACAATGAGCAGTTCTTC. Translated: CASSVRKWRDNEQFF.

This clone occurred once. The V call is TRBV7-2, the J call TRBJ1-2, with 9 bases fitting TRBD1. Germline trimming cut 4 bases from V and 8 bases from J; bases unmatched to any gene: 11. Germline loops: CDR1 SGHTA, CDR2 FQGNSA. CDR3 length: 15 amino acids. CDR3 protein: CASSSRRGTGQGYTF. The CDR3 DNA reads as TGTGCCAGCAGCTCCCGCAGGGGGACAGGGCAAGGCTACACCTTC.

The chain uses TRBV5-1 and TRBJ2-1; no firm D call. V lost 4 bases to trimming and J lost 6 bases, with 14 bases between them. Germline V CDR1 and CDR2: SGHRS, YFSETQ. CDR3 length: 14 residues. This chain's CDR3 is CASSRSMGSNEQFF. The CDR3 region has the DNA TGCGCCAGCAGCCGTAGTATGGGTTCCAATGAGCAGTTCTTC.

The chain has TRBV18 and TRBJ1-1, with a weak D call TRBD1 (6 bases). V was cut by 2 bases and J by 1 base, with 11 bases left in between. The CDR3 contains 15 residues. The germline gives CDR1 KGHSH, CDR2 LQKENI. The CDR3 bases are TGTGCCAGCTCACCAGGGGGGGCTAGGAACACTGAAGCTTTCTTT. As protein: CASSPGGARNTEAFF.

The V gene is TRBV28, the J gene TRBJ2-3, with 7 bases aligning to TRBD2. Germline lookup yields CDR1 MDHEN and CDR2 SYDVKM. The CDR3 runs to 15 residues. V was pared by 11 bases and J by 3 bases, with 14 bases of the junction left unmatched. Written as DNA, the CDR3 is TGTGCCGCCGCAAATGGGGGGGTAGGGACAGATACGCAGTATTTT. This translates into CAAANGGVGTDTQYF.

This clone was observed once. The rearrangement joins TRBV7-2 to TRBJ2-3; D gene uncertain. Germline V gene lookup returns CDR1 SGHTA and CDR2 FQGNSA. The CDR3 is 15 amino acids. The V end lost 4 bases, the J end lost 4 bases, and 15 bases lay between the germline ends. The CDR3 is CASSSLLEGSDTQYF. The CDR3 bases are TGTGCCAGCAGCTCCCTCCTAGAAGGGTCAGATACGCAGTATTTT.

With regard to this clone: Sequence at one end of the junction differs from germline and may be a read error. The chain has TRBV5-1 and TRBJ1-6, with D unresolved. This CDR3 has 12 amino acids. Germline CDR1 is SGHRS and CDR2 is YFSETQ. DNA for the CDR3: TGCGCCAGCAGTTTGGATTTATCACCCCTCCACTTT. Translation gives CASSLDLSPLHF.

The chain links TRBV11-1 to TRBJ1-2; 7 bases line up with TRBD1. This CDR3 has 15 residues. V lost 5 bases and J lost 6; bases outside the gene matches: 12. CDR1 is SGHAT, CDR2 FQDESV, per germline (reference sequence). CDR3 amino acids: CASSPQTGRVDGYTF. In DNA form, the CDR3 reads TGTGCCAGCAGCCCTCAGACAGGGAGGGTTGATGGCTACACCTTC.

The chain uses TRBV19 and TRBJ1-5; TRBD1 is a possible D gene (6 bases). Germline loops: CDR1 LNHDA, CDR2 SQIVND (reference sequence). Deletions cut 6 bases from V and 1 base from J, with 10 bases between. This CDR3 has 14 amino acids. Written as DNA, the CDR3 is TGTGCCAGTAGCTCCCAGGGGAGCAATCAGCCCCAGCATTTT. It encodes CASSSQGSNQPQHF.

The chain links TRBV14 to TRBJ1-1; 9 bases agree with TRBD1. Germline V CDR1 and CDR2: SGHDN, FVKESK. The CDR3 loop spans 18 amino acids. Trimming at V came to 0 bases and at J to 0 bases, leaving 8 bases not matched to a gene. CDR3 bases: TGTGCCAGCAGCCAAGATCGGGACAGGGTTGTCATGAACACTGAAGCTTTCTTT. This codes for CASSQDRDRVVMNTEAFF.

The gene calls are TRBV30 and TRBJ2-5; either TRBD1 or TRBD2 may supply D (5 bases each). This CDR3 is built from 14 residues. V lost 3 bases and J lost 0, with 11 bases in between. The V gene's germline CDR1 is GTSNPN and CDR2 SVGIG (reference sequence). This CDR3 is CAWSHGGDQETQYF. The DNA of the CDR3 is TGTGCCTGGAGCCATGGGGGAGACCAAGAGACCCAGTACTTC.

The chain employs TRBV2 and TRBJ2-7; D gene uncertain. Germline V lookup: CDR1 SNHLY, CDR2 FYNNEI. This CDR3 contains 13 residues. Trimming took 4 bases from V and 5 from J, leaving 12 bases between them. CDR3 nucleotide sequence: TGTGCCAGCAGTGTAAGACGCCCCAACGAGCAGTACTTC. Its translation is CASSVRRPNEQYF.

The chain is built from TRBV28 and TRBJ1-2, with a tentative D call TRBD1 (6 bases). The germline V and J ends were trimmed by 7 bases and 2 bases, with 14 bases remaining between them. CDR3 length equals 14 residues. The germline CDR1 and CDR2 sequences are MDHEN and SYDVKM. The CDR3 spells CASTTIDRNYGYTF. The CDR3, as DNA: TGTGCCAGCACTACAATCGACAGGAACTATGGCTACACCTTC.

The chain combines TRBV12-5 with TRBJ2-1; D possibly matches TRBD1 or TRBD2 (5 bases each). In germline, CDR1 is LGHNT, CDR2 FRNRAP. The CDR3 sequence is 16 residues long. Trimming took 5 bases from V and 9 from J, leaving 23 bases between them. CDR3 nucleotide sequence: TGTGCTAGTGGTCTGGAGGTCCGACAGATGACGGGTGAGCAGTTCTTC. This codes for CASGLEVRQMTGEQFF. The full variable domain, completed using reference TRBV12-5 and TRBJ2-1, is DARVTQTPRHKVTEMGQEVTMRCQPILGHNTVFWYRQTMMQGLELLAYFRNRAPLDDSGMPKDRFSAEMPDATLATLKIQPSEPRDSAVYFCASGLEVRQMTGEQFFGPGTRLTVL.